A selection of T cell receptor beta chains follows, all from one sample in a study of T cells and Merkel cell carcinoma outcomes. Measured with immunoSEQ multiplex PCR; TCRdb has only the in-frame clones, and not every one. The profile shows about 3,000 clones, about 79% of them singletons. The sequenced sample was tumor tissue from Merkel cell carcinoma. These receptors were collected from a human donor with Merkel cell carcinoma. Each CDR3 is given with its conserved first and last residue. D genes are given only for firm matches. The size entry is marked missing in some rows and otherwise reads once, few, many or a size class.

J: TRBJ1-2; size: large; D: TRBD1; V: TRBV2; DNA: TGTGCCAGCAATCGGGACAGGCAGTATGGCTACACCTTC; CDR3: CASNRDRQYGYTF
J: TRBJ2-2; size: .; D: .; V: TRBV6-5; DNA: TGTGCCAGCAGTTACGGGGTCCCCGGGGAGCTGTTTTTT; CDR3: CASSYGVPGELFF
J: TRBJ1-5; size: .; D: .; V: TRBV23-1; DNA: TGCGCCAGCAGTCACTCCCTGGACGGTGAGCTTAGCAATCAGCCCCAGCATTTT; CDR3: CASSHSLDGELSNQPQHF
J: TRBJ2-7; size: .; D: .; V: TRBV5-6; DNA: TGTGCCAGCAGCTTGCTCGGTGGCACTCACCGGGGGGAGCAGTACTTC; CDR3: CASSLLGGTHRGEQYF
J: TRBJ1-1; size: .; D: TRBD1; V: TRBV6-5; DNA: TGTGCCAGCAGTTCCGCGGACAGGTTGAACACTGAAGCTTTCTTT; CDR3: CASSSADRLNTEAFF
J: TRBJ2-1; size: .; D: .; V: TRBV7-8; DNA: TGTGCCAGCAGCTTAGGTCTGCGGGGCCCCTACAATGAGCAGTTCTTC; CDR3: CASSLGLRGPYNEQFF
J: TRBJ1-5; size: .; D: TRBD1; V: TRBV7-9; DNA: TGTGCCAGCGGGAGACAGGGGAGCAATCAGCCCCAGCATTTT; CDR3: CASGRQGSNQPQHF
J: TRBJ1-6; size: few; D: TRBD1; V: TRBV7-6; DNA: TGTGCCAGCAGCTCATCGCCACGGGACAGGGTCTCCTATAATTCACCCCTCCACTTT; CDR3: CASSSSPRDRVSYNSPLHF
J: TRBJ2-5; size: .; D: TRBD2; V: TRBV6-6; DNA: TGTGCCAGCAGCCGACTAGCGGGGGCACTCCAAGAGACCCAGTACTTC; CDR3: CASSRLAGALQETQYF
J: TRBJ1-1; size: large; D: TRBD1; V: TRBV28; DNA: TGTGCCAGCAGTCCCTACAGGGGATGGAACACTGAAGCTTTCTTT; CDR3: CASSPYRGWNTEAFF
J: TRBJ2-1; size: .; D: TRBD2; V: TRBV7-9; DNA: TGTGCCAGCAGTCTCGAAAGGGCGGGGGGGAACTCCTACAATGAGCAGTTCTTC; CDR3: CASSLERAGGNSYNEQFF
J: TRBJ1-1; size: .; D: .; V: TRBV10-3; DNA: TGTGCCATCAAAGGAGTAACTAACACTGAAGCTTTCTTT; CDR3: CAIKGVTNTEAFF
J: TRBJ2-3; size: .; D: .; V: TRBV7-2; DNA: TGTGCCAGCAGCTTTAGGGGCGGGGTGAGCACAGATACGCAGTATTTT; CDR3: CASSFRGGVSTDTQYF
J: TRBJ1-2; size: .; D: .; V: TRBV6-1; DNA: TGTGCCAGCAGTGTTCAGAGTTTTTATGGCTACACCTTC; CDR3: CASSVQSFYGYTF
J: TRBJ2-7; size: .; D: .; V: TRBV6-5; DNA: TGTGCCAGCAGGCGGGACGGCACCACCTACGAGCAGTACTTC; CDR3: CASRRDGTTYEQYF
J: TRBJ1-1; size: .; D: .; V: TRBV10-3; DNA: TGTGCCATCAGGCGTGGGGGGCTGGGGACTGAAGCTTTCTTT; CDR3: CAIRRGGLGTEAFF
J: TRBJ1-1; size: few; D: .; V: TRBV7-2; DNA: TGTGCCAGCAGCTTAGAGGGCCGGGGTGGGTACACTGAAGCTTTCTTT; CDR3: CASSLEGRGGYTEAFF
J: TRBJ2-7; size: .; D: .; V: TRBV7-9; DNA: TGTGCCAGCAGCCCTCAATCCTACGAGCAGTACTTC; CDR3: CASSPQSYEQYF
J: TRBJ1-1; size: .; D: .; V: TRBV6-1; DNA: TGTGCCAGCAGTCACAGGGAGACAGGCACTGAAGCTTTCTTT; CDR3: CASSHRETGTEAFF
J: TRBJ1-2; size: .; D: .; V: TRBV5-6; DNA: TGTGCCAGCAGCTTGAAGGGGAGATATGGCTACACCTTC; CDR3: CASSLKGRYGYTF
J: TRBJ2-5; size: .; D: TRBD1; V: TRBV19; DNA: TGTGCCAGTAGTATACCCGGGACAGCGAAAGAGACCCAGTACTTC; CDR3: CASSIPGTAKETQYF
J: TRBJ1-6; size: .; D: .; V: TRBV6-5; DNA: TGTGCCAGCAGTTACTCGACAGGCTATAATTCACCCCTCCACTTT; CDR3: CASSYSTGYNSPLHF
J: TRBJ1-5; size: once; D: .; V: TRBV15; DNA: TGTGCCACCAGCAGAGATCCAGCCCGCCTAGGGAATCAGCCCCAGCATTTT; CDR3: CATSRDPARLGNQPQHF
J: TRBJ2-3; size: large; D: TRBD1; V: TRBV7-9; DNA: TGTGCCAGCAGCTTGGGACAGGGGGGAGATACGCAGTATTTT; CDR3: CASSLGQGGDTQYF
J: TRBJ2-5; size: .; D: .; V: TRBV19; DNA: TGTGCCAGTAGTATTGGGGGGATAGAGACCCAGTACTTC; CDR3: CASSIGGIETQYF
J: TRBJ2-5; size: .; D: TRBD2; V: TRBV7-2; DNA: TGTGCCAGCAGCTCGGGGTGGCGAGCGGGGGGAGAAGAGACCCAGTACTTC; CDR3: CASSSGWRAGGEETQYF
J: TRBJ1-6; size: .; D: .; V: TRBV2; DNA: TGTGCCAGCAGTGAGTTCAGGGCGAATAATTCACCCCTCCACTTT; CDR3: CASSEFRANNSPLHF